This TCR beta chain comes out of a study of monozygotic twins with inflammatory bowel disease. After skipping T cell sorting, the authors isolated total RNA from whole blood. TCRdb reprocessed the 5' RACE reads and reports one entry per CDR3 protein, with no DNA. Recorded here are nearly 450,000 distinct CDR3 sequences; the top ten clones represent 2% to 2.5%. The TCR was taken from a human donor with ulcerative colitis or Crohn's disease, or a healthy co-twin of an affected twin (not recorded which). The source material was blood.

This CDR3 reads CAISGGQLSSGANVLTF. V usage is TRBV10-3 and J usage is TRBJ2-6. This CDR3 contains 17 residues. Germline V CDR1 and CDR2: ENHRY, SYGVKD.